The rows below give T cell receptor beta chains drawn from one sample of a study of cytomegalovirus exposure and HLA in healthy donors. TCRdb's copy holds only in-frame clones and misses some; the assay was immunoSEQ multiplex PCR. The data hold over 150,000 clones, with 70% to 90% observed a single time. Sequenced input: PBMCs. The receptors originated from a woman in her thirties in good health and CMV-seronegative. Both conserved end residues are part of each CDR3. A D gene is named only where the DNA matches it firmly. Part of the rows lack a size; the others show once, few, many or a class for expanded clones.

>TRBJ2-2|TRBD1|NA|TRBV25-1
CASRTGGNTGELFF
TGTGCCAGTAGGACAGGGGGAAACACCGGGGAGCTGTTTTTT
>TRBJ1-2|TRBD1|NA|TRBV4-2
CASSQLLSGGLIGYGYTF
TGTGCCAGCAGCCAATTATTGTCAGGGGGTCTCATTGGGTATGGCTACACCTTC
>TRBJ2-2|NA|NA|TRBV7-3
CASSVTGENTGELFF
TGTGCCAGCAGCGTAACGGGAGAGAACACCGGGGAGCTGTTTTTT
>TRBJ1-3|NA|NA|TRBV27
CASSPLASGNTIYF
TGTGCCAGCAGTCCCCTGGCCTCTGGAAACACCATATATTTT
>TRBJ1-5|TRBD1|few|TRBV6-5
CASRKDRGNQPQHF
TGTGCCAGCAGGAAAGACAGGGGCAATCAGCCCCAGCATTTT
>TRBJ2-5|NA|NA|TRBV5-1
CASSPGSWLLQETQYF
TGCGCCAGCAGCCCGGGTTCGTGGTTACTCCAAGAGACCCAGTACTTC
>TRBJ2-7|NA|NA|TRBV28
CASSISGVYEQYF
TGTGCCAGCAGTATCTCAGGGGTGTACGAGCAGTACTTC
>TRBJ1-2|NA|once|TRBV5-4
CASSPGLRSYGYTF
TGTGCCAGCAGCCCAGGCCTTCGTAGCTATGGCTACACCTTC
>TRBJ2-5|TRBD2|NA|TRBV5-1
CASSSQAGGLGETQYF
TGCGCCAGCAGCTCACAAGCGGGAGGGCTGGGAGAGACCCAGTACTTC
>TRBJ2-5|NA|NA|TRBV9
CASSVDVVVGAGFETQYF
TGTGCCAGCAGCGTAGACGTTGTGGTGGGAGCGGGTTTTGAGACCCAGTACTTC
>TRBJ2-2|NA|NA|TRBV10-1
CASSEDRRGGTGELFF
TGCGCCAGCAGTGAAGACCGCAGGGGCGGCACCGGGGAGCTGTTTTTT
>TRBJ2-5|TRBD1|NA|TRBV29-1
CSVDRGRLGQYF
TGCAGCGTTGATAGGGGGCGCTTGGGGCAGTACTTC
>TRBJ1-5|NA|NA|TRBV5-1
CASSYSSNQPQHF
TGCGCCAGCAGCTATAGTAGCAATCAGCCCCAGCATTTT
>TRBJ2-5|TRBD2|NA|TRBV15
CATSRGGLAGKQETQYF
TGTGCCACCAGCAGAGGGGGACTAGCGGGGAAACAAGAGACCCAGTACTTC
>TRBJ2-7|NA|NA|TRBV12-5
CASGQDSYEQYF
TGTGCTAGTGGCCAGGACAGTTACGAGCAGTACTTC
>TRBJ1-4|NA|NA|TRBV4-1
CASSQGGGRGEKLFF
TGCGCCAGCAGCCAAGGGGGGGGGCGCGGGGAAAAACTGTTTTTT
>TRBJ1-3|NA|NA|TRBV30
CAWSVSSGNTIYF
TGTGCCTGGAGTGTTAGCTCTGGAAACACCATATATTTT
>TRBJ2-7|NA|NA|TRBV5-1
CASSGSGVAYEQYF
TGCGCCAGCAGCGGGTCGGGGGTGGCCTACGAGCAGTACTTC
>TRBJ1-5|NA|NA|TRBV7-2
CASSRGGDLNQPQHF
TGTGCCAGCAGCCGAGGAGGGGATTTGAATCAGCCCCAGCATTTT
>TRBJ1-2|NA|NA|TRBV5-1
CASSLETGYGYTF
TGCGCCAGCAGCTTGGAAACAGGGTATGGCTACACCTTC
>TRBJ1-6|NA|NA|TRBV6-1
CASSDVVAGASPLHF
TGTGCCAGCAGTGATGTTGTGGCAGGGGCTTCACCCCTCCACTTT
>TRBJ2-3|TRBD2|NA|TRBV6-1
CASSEGGSSGHTDTQYF
TGTGCCAGCAGTGAAGGCGGGTCTAGCGGCCATACAGATACGCAGTATTTT
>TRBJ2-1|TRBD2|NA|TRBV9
CASSGEGNEQFF
TGTGCCAGCAGCGGGGAGGGCAATGAGCAGTTCTTC
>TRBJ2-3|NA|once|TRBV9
CASGWAMSTDTQYF
TGTGCCAGCGGGTGGGCGATGAGTACAGATACGCAGTATTTT
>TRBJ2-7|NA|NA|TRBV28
CASSFRREQYF
TGTGCCAGCAGTTTTAGGAGGGAGCAGTACTTC
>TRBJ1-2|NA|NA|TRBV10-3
CAISESGGDYGYTF
TGTGCCATCAGTGAGTCCGGGGGAGACTATGGCTACACCTTC
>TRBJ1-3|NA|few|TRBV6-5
CASSYGPSGNTIYF
TGTGCCAGCAGTTACGGGCCGTCTGGAAACACCATATATTTT
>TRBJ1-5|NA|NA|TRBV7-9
CASSRGGVAEEPQHF
TGTGCCAGCTCAAGGGGCGGGGTAGCCGAGGAGCCCCAGCATTTT
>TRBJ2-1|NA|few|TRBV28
CASTLEVPPYNEQFF
TGTGCCAGCACCCTCGAGGTTCCCCCCTACAATGAGCAGTTCTTC
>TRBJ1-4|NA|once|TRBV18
CASSPAAGNEKLFF
TGTGCCAGCTCACCGGCAGCGGGTAACGAAAAACTGTTTTTT
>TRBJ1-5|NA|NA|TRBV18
CASSPTRGQEYSNQPQHF
TGTGCCAGCTCACCCACTCGAGGTCAAGAGTATAGCAATCAGCCCCAGCATTTT
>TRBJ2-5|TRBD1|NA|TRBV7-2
CASSSTGGMWETQYF
TGTGCCAGCAGCTCCACAGGGGGCATGTGGGAGACCCAGTACTTC
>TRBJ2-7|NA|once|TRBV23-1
CASSQSSRVYEQYF
TGCGCCAGCAGTCAATCGTCCCGGGTCTACGAGCAGTACTTC
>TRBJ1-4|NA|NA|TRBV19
CASSLPGVNEKLFF
TGTGCCAGTAGCCTCCCCGGGGTCAATGAAAAACTGTTTTTT
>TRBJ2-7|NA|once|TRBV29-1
CSVKRDFRSWEQYF
TGCAGCGTTAAAAGGGACTTCCGTTCGTGGGAGCAGTACTTC
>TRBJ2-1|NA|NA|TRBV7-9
CASWNRAESSYNEQFF
TGTGCCAGCTGGAACAGGGCAGAAAGCTCCTACAATGAGCAGTTCTTC
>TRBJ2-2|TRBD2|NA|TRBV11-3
CASSARAGEELFF
TGTGCCAGCAGCGCACGGGCGGGGGAGGAGCTGTTTTTT
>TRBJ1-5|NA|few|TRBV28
CASSLRNQPQHF
TGTGCCAGCAGTTTGAGGAATCAGCCCCAGCATTTT
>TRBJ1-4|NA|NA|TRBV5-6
CASSWGVAGEKLFF
TGTGCCAGCAGCTGGGGGGTCGCGGGTGAAAAACTGTTTTTT
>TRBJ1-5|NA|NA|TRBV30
CAWAGSNQPQHF
TGTGCCTGGGCAGGGTCTAACCAGCCCCAGCATTTT
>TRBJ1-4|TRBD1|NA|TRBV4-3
CASSGLGQSNEKLFF
TGCGCCAGCAGTGGTCTGGGACAGAGCAATGAAAAACTGTTTTTT